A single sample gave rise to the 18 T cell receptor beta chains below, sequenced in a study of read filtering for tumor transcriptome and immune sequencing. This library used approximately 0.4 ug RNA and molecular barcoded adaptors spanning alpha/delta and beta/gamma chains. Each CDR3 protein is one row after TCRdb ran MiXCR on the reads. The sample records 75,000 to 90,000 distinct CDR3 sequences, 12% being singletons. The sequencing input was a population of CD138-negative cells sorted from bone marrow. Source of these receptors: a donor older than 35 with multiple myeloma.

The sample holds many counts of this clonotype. CDR3: CSAAGGGADTQYF. The CDR3 DNA reads as TGCAGTGCGGCGGGAGGGGGCGCAGATACGCAGTATTTT. V usage is TRBV20-1 and J usage is TRBJ2-3; TRBD2 agrees at 9 bases. V dropped 6 bases and J dropped 4; count of bases not matched to a gene: 5. Germline V gene data show CDR1 as DFQATT and CDR2 as SNEGSKA (reference sequence). This CDR3 has 13 amino acids.

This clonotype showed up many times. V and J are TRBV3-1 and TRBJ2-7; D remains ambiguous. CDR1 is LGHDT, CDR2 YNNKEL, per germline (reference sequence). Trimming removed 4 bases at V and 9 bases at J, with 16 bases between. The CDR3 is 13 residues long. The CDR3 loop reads CASSRLGPSGQYF. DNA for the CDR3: TGTGCCAGCAGCCGGCTCGGGCCTAGTGGGCAGTACTTC.

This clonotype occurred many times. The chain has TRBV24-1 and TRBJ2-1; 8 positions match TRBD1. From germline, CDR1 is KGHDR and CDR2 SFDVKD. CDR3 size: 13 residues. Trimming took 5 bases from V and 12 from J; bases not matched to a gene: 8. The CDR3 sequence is CATSAQGARGQFF. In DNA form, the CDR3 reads TGTGCCACCAGTGCGCAGGGGGCGCGAGGGCAGTTCTTC.

The CDR3 loop is CASSWDSFTGELFF. In DNA form, the CDR3 reads TGCGCCAGCAGCTGGGACAGCTTCACCGGGGAGCTGTTTTTT. J is TRBJ2-2 and V is TRBV5-1; TRBD1 aligns across 7 bases. This CDR3 region has 14 residues. CDR1 is SGHRS, CDR2 YFSETQ, per germline. Trimming took 3 bases from V and 4 from J; bases not matched to a gene: 3.

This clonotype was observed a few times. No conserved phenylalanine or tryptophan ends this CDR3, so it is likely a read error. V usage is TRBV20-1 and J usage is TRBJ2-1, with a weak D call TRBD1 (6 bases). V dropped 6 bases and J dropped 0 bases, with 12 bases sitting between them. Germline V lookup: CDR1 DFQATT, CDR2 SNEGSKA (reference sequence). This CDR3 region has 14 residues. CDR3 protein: CSALDSSSYNEQFL. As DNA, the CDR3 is TGCAGTGCGCTGGACAGCAGCTCCTACAATGAGCAGTTCCTC.

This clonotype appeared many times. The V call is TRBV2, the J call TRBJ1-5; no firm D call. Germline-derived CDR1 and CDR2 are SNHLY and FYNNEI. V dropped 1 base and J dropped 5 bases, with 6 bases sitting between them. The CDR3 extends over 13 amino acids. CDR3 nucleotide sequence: TGTGCCAGCAGTGAAGTGAGAGATCAGCCCCAGCATTTT. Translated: CASSEVRDQPQHF.

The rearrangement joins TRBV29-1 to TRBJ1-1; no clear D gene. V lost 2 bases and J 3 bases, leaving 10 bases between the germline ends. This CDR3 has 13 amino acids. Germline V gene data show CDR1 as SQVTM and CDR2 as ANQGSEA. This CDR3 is CSVENRRDTEAFF. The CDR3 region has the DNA TGCAGCGTTGAAAACAGACGGGACACTGAAGCTTTCTTT. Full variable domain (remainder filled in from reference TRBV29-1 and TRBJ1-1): SAVISQKPSRDICQRGTSLTIQCQVDSQVTMMFWYRQQPGQSLTLIATANQGSEATYESGFVIDKFPISRPNLTFSTLTVSNMSPEDSSIYLCSVENRRDTEAFFGQGTRLTVV.

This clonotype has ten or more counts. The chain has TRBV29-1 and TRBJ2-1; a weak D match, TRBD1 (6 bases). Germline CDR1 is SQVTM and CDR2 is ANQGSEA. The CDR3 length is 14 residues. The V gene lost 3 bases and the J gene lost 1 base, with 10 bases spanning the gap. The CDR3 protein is CSVDGGPSYNEQFF. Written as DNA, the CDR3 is TGCAGCGTTGATGGGGGCCCTTCCTACAATGAGCAGTTCTTC.

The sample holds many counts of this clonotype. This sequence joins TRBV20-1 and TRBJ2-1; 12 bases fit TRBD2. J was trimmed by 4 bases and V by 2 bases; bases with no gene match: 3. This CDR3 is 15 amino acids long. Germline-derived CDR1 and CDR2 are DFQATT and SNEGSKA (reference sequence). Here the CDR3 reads CSARLAGGPYNEQFF. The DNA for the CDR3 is TGCAGTGCTAGACTAGCGGGAGGGCCATACAATGAGCAGTTCTTC.

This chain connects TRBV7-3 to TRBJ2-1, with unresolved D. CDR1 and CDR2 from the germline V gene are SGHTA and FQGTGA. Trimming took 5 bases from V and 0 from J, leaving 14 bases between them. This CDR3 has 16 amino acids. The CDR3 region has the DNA TGTGCCAGCAGCCCTGCTCGCTTAGGCTCCTACAATGAGCAGTTCTTC. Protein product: CASSPARLGSYNEQFF.

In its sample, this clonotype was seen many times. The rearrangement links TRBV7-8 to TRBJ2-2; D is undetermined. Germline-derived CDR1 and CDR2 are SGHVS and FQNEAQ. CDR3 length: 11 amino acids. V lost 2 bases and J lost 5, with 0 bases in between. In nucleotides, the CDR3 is TGTGCCAGCAGCTTAACCGGGGAGCTGTTTTTT. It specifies CASSLTGELFF. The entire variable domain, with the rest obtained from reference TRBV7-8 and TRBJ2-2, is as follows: GAGVSQSPRYKVAKRGQDVALRCDPISGHVSLFWYQQALGQGPEFLTYFQNEAQLDKSGLPSDRFFAERPEGSVSTLKIQRTQQEDSAVYLCASSLTGELFFGEGSRLTVL.

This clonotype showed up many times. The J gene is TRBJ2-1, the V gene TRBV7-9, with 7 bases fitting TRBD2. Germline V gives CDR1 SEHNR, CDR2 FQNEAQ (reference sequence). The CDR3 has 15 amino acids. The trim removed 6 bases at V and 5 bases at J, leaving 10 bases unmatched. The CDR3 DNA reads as TGTGCCAGCAGAAAAAGTGCGGGAGTAAACAATGAGCAGTTCTTC. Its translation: CASRKSAGVNNEQFF.

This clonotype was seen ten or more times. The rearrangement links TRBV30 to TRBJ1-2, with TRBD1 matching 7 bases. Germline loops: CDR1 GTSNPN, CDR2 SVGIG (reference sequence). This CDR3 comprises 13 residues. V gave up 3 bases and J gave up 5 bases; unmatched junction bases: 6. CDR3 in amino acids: CAWSSGQTYGYTF. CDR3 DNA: TGTGCCTGGAGCTCGGGACAGACTTATGGCTACACCTTC.

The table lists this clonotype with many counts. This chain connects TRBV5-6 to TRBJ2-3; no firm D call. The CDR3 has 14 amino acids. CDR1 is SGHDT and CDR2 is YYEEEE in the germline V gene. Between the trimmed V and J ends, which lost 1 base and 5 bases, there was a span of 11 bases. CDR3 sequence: CASSLPAQGDTQYF. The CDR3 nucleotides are TGTGCCAGCAGCTTGCCAGCGCAAGGAGATACGCAGTATTTT.

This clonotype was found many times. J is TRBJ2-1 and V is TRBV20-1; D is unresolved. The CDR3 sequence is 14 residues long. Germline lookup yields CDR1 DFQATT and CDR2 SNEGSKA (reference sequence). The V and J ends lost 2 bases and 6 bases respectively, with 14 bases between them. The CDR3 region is CSARFEVWPNEQFF. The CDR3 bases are TGCAGTGCTAGATTTGAGGTTTGGCCCAATGAGCAGTTCTTC.

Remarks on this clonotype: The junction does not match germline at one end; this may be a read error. This CDR3 reads CACRPDRRSLFF. The CDR3 DNA follows: TGTGCCTGCAGACCCGACCGGCGGTCGCTGTTTTTT. The gene calls are TRBV12-3 or TRBV12-4 and TRBJ2-2, with D uncertain. The CDR3 runs to 12 residues.

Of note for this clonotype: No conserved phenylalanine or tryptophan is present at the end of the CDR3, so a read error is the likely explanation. The CDR3: CASSESAVGYGYTL. The CDR3 bases are TGTGCCAGCAGTGAGTCGGCGGTTGGTTATGGCTACACCTTA. The V gene is TRBV2, the J gene TRBJ1-2, with no clear D. CDR1 and CDR2 (germline): SNHLY, FYNNEI. The length of the CDR3 is 14 residues. The germline V and J ends were trimmed by 3 bases and 5 bases, with 13 bases remaining between them.

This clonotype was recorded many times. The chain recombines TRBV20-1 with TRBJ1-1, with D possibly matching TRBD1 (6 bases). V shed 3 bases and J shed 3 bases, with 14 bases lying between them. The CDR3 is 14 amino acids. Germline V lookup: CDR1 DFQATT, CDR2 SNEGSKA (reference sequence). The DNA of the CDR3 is TGCAGTGCTAGTCTAGAGGCAGGGGACACTGAAGCTTTCTTT. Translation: CSASLEAGDTEAFF.